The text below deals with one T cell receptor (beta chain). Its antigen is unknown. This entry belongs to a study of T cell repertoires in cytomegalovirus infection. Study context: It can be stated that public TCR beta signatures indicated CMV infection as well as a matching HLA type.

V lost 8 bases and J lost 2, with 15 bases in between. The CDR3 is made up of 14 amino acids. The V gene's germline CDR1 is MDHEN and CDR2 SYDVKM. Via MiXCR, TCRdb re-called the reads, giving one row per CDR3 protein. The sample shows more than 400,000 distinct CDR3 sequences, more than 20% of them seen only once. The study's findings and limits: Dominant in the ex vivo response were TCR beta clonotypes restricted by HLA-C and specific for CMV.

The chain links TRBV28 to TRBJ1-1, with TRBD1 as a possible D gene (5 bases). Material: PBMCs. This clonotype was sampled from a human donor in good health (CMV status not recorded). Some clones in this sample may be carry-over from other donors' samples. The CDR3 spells CASARQLGNTEAFF. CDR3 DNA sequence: TGTGCCAGCGCCCGACAGTTGGGAAACACTGAAGCTTTCTTT. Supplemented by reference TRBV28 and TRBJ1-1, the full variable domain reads DVKVTQSSRYLVKRTGEKVFLECVQDMDHENMFWYRQDPGLGLRLIYFSYDVKMKEKGDIPEGYSVSREKKERFSLILESASTNQTSMYLCASARQLGNTEAFFGQGTRLTVV.